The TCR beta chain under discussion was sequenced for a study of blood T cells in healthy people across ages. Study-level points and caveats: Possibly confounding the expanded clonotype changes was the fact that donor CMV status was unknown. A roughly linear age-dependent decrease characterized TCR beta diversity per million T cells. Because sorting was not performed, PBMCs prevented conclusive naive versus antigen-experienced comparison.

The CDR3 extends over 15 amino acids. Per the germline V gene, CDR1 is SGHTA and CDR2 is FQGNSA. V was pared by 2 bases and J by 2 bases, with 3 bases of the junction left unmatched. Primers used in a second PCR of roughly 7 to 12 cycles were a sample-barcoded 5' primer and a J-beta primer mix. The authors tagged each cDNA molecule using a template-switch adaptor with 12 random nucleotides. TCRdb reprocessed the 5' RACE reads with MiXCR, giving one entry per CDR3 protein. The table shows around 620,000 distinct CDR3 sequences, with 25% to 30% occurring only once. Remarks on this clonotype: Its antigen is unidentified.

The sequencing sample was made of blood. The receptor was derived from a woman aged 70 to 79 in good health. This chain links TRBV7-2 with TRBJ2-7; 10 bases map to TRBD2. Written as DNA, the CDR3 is TGTGCCAGCAGCTTATCCACTAGCGGGGCCTACGAGCAGTACTTC. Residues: CASSLSTSGAYEQYF.